This TCR beta chain was obtained from a study of blood T cell repertoires in COVID-19. Study in general: Acute and convalescent COVID-19 specimens originated in the United States, Italy and Spain.

Germline loops: CDR1 KGHDR, CDR2 SFDVKD. V gave up 2 bases and J gave up 5 bases, with 11 bases separating them. The CDR3 has 14 residues. Authors' processing steps: Amplification with reference gene primers provided the estimates of nucleated cell counts. TCRdb keeps only in-frame clones here, not all; method: immunoSEQ multiplex PCR. V and J calls and clone size are given by that table; D and trimming were obtained from the DNA. The sample includes 200,000 or so clones, about nine tenths of them seen just once. The specimen was peripheral blood. The receptor's source is a woman aged 55 to 70 with acute or convalescent COVID-19. This sequence joins TRBV24-1 and TRBJ1-2, with D perhaps matching TRBD1 (6 bases). The CDR3 DNA reads as TGTGCCACCAGTGATTCTGGACAGTCTTATGGCTACACCTTC. Protein sequence: CATSDSGQSYGYTF.